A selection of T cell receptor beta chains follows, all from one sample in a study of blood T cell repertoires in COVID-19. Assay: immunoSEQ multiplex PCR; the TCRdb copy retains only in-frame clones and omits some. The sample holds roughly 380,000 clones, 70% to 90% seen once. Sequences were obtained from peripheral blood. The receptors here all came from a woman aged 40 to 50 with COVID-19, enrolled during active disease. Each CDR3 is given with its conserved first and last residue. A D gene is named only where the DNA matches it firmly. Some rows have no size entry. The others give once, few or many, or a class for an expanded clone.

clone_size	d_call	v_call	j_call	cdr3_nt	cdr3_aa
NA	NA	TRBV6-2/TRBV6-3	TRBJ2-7	TGTGCCAGCAGTTACTCCCCACTAGCCTCCTACGAGCAGTACTTC	CASSYSPLASYEQYF
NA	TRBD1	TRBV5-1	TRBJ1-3	TGCGCCAGCAGCTTAGGGACAGGGGCTGGAAACACCATATATTTT	CASSLGTGAGNTIYF
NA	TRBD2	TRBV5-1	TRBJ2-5	TGCGCCAGCAGTAGAACTAGCGGGGGCCAAGAGACCCAGTACTTC	CASSRTSGGQETQYF
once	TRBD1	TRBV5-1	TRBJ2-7	TGCGCCAGCAGCAAGGACAGGGCATCCTACGAGCAGTACTTC	CASSKDRASYEQYF
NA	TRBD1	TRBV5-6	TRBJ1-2	TGTGCCAGCAGCTCGGGACAGATCGCTAACTATGGCTACACCTTC	CASSSGQIANYGYTF
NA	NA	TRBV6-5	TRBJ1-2	TGTGCCAGCAGTTCCGCTTCGAGGGGAGGGCTCTATGGCTACACCTTC	CASSSASRGGLYGYTF
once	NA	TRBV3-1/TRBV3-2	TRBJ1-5	TGTGCCAGCAGTCCCCAGGCGGGACAGCCCCAGCATTTT	CASSPQAGQPQHF
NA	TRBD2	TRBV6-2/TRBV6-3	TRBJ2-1	TGTGCCAGCAGTCTTAGCGGGAGAACCCTAAATGAGCAGTTCTTC	CASSLSGRTLNEQFF
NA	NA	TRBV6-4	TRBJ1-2	TGTGCCAGCAGACCGACAGGTAGTGGCTATGGCTACACCTTC	CASRPTGSGYGYTF
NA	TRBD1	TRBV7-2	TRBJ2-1	TGTGCCAGCAGCCTACAGGGGCGCTCCTACAATGAGCAGTTCTTC	CASSLQGRSYNEQFF
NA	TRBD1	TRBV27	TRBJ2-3	TGTGCCAGCAGTTTAAAATCGACAGGGGGGATCACAGATACGCAGTATTTT	CASSLKSTGGITDTQYF
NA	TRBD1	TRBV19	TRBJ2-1	TGTGCCAGTAGTGGCGTTATTACCGGGACAGGGCTCTACAATGAGCAGTTCTTC	CASSGVITGTGLYNEQFF
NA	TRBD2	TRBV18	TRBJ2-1	TGTGCCAGCTCACCGGCTAGCGGGAGTACTCACTCCTACAATGAGCAGTTCTTC	CASSPASGSTHSYNEQFF
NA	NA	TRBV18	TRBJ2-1	TGTGCCAGCTCACCATCAGGGTACGACAATGAGCAGTTCTTC	CASSPSGYDNEQFF
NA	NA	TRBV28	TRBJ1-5	TGTGCCAGCAGTTTAGGGGGAATACAGGGTCAGCCCCAGCATTTT	CASSLGGIQGQPQHF
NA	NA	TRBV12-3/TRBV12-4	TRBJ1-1	TGTGCCAGCAGTTTAGTGTCAGAAGCTTTCTTT	CASSLVSEAFF
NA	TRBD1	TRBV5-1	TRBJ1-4	TGCGCCAGCAGCCTGGACAGGGGATTAGTTGAAAAACTGTTTTTT	CASSLDRGLVEKLFF
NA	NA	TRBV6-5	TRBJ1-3	TGTGCCAGCCAGTCCTCCTCTGGAAACACCATATATTTT	CASQSSSGNTIYF
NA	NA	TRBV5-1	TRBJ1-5	TGCGCCAGCACCCAAACCGGGGGGGCGAATCAGCCCCAGCATTTT	CASTQTGGANQPQHF
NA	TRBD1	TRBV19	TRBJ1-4	TGTGCCAGTAGACAGGGGAGAGGAAATGAAAAACTGTTTTTT	CASRQGRGNEKLFF
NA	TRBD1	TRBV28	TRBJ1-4	TGTGCCAGCAGTTCTCCGGCGGGGACAGGGCGTGAAAAACTGTTTTTT	CASSSPAGTGREKLFF
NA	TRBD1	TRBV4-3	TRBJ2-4	TGCGCCAGCAGCCACAGCAGGGGGCGGGAAAACATTCAGTACTTC	CASSHSRGRENIQYF
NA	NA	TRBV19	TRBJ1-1	TGTGCCAGTAGTATATCGGGCCTTATAATCGGGGGGACTGAAGCTTTCTTT	CASSISGLIIGGTEAFF
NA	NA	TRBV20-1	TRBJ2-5	TGCAGTGGGAGGTATCAAGAGACCCAGTACTTC	CSGRYQETQYF
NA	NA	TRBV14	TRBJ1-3	TGTGCCAGCAGCCAAGATTACGGGACTGGAAACACCATATATTTT	CASSQDYGTGNTIYF
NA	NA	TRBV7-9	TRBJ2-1	TGTGCCAGCAGCTACTATGGTGAGCAGTTCTTC	CASSYYGEQFF
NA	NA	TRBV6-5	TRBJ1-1	TGTGCCAGCAGTTACTTCGGTAGCGCGAGAACTGAAGCTTTCTTT	CASSYFGSARTEAFF
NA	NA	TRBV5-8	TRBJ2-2	TGTGCCAGCAGCTTGGGAGGGATCTACACCGGGGAGCTGTTTTTT	CASSLGGIYTGELFF
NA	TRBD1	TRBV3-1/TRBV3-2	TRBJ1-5	TGTGCCAGCAGCCAATTTCTGAGGACAGGGTATAGCAATCAGCCCCAGCATTTT	CASSQFLRTGYSNQPQHF
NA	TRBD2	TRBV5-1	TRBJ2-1	TGCGCCAGCAGCCCATTACCGGGACTAGAGACCGCTGAGCAGTTCTTC	CASSPLPGLETAEQFF
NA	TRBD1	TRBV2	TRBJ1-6	TGTGCCAGCACCCCCGAGGGGACAGGGTATTCACCCCTCCACTTT	CASTPEGTGYSPLHF
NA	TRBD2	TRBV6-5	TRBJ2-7	TGTGCCAGCAGCCCCCCCGGTCGGGGGGCCTACGAGCAGTACTTC	CASSPPGRGAYEQYF
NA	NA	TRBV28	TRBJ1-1	TGTGCCAGCAGTTTGGGGGGGCGGTCGAACACTGAAGCTTTCTTT	CASSLGGRSNTEAFF
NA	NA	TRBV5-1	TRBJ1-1	TGCGCCAGCAGCTTGGATGGGAGGATGATGGACACTGAAGCTTTCTTT	CASSLDGRMMDTEAFF
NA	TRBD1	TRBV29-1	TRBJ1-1	TGCAGCATCTCGGGCCCGTTGGGACAGGAGACTGAAGCTTTCTTT	CSISGPLGQETEAFF
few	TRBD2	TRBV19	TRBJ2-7	TGTGCCAGTAAAGATCGTTTAGGAGGAGCGGGAGACGACGAGCAGTACTTC	CASKDRLGGAGDDEQYF
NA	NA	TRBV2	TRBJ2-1	TGTGCCAGCAGTGAAGACACAGGACGGGAGTTCTTC	CASSEDTGREFF
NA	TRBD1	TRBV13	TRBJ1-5	TGTGCCAGCAGCTCAGGACAGGACAATCAGCCCCAGCATTTT	CASSSGQDNQPQHF
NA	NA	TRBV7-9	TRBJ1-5	TGTGCCAGCAGCTTAGAATTGGTAATGGGGGGGAATGAGCCCCAGCATTTT	CASSLELVMGGNEPQHF
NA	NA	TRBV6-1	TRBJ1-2	TGTGCCAGCAGTGTAAGCACAGGCCCTCCTAACTATGGCTACACCTTC	CASSVSTGPPNYGYTF
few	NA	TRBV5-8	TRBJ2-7	TGTGCCAGCAGCTTGGCCGAGTCCTACGAGCAGTACTTC	CASSLAESYEQYF
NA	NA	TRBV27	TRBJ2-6	TGTGCCAGCAGTTTCTCCGGCAGGGCCCCCTCTGGGGCCAACGTCCTGACTTTC	CASSFSGRAPSGANVLTF
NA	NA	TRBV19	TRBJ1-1	TGTGCCAGTAGCAGAAATCTGAACACTGAAGCTTTCTTT	CASSRNLNTEAFF
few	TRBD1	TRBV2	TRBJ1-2	TGTGCCAGCAGCCAGGGGGCCCGGGGCTATGGCTACACCTTC	CASSQGARGYGYTF
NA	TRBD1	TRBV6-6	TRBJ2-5	TGTGCCAGCAGCTGGGGACAGGGGGCTCGGGAAGAGACCCAGTACTTC	CASSWGQGAREETQYF
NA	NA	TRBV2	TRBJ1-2	TGTGCCAGCATTACAGACCGCTATAGCTACACCTTC	CASITDRYSYTF
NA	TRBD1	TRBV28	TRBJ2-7	TGTGCCAGCAGTTTTTCCGGGACAGGGGGGAACTACGAGCAGTACTTC	CASSFSGTGGNYEQYF
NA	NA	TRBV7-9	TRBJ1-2	TGTGCCAGCAGCTCCTTGACATCAGATGGCTACACCTTC	CASSSLTSDGYTF
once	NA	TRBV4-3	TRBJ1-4	TGCGCCAGCAGCCAAGAAATAGCCGGCGAAAAACTGTTTTTT	CASSQEIAGEKLFF
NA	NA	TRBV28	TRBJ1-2	TGTGCCAGCAGTTCCCCGGCGCGGCAGGGCTATGGCTACACCTTC	CASSSPARQGYGYTF
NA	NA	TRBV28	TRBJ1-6	TGTGCCAGCAGTTCACACAGGGAGCGGTCACCCCTCCACTTT	CASSSHRERSPLHF
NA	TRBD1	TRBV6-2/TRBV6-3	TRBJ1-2	TGTGCCAGCAGTACCCCCCCAGGGGGCGCCTATGGCTACACCTTC	CASSTPPGGAYGYTF
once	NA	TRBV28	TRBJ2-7	TGTGCCAGCAGCCCTCCCGGCGGATACTCCTACGAGCAGTACTTC	CASSPPGGYSYEQYF
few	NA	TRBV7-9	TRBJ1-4	TGTGCCAGCAGCTTACAAGGCAGGGTGACAACTAATGAAAAACTGTTTTTT	CASSLQGRVTTNEKLFF
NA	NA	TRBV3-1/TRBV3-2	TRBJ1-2	TGTGCCAGCAGCCTCCGGCGGAGGGGCCAGGGCTACACCTTC	CASSLRRRGQGYTF
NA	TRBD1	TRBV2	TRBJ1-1	TGTGCCAGCAGCCGGGACAGGCGATCTTCGAACACTGAAGCTTTCTTT	CASSRDRRSSNTEAFF
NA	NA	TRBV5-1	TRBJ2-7	TGCGCCAGCAGCTTGCAATCCAGCGCCTACGAGCAGTACTTC	CASSLQSSAYEQYF